This T cell receptor beta chain was identified during a study of regulatory T cells. On this clone: Antigen specificity is unknown.

Patients, 2 to 39 years old, had expanded memory T-cell proportions. The CDR3 has 12 residues. Trimming removed 7 bases from V and 6 bases from J, with 9 bases in between. CDR1 MNHNS and CDR2 SASEGT come from the germline V gene. Study findings and constraints: Hydrophobic residues at CDR3 positions 6 and 7 were enriched in conventional CD4+ T cells of CD3G-deficient patients.

The PCR used 52 TRBV and 13 TRBJ primers. Assay used: immunoSEQ multiplex PCR; TCRdb lists only in-frame clones, some missing. The repertoire holds approximately 18,000 clones, with 80% to 90% as singletons. The J gene is TRBJ2-2, the V gene TRBV6-1, with TRBD2 as a possible D gene (6 bases). The origin of this receptor is a person aged 25 to 39 with CD3G deficiency. Material for sequencing was conventional CD4+ T cells sorted from blood. The chain's CDR3 is CASKEGAGELFF. CDR3 sequence (DNA): TGTGCCAGCAAGGAGGGAGCCGGGGAGCTGTTTTTT.